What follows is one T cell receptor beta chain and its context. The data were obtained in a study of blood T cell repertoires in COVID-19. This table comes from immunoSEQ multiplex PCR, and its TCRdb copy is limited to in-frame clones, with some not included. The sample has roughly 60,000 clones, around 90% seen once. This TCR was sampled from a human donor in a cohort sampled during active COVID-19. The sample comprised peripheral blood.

This CDR3 is CASSYSRVGNEQYF. The CDR3 DNA is TGTGCCAGCAGTTACTCGAGGGTCGGAAACGAGCAGTACTTC. The chain recombines TRBV6-7 with TRBJ2-7; a weak D match, TRBD2 (5 bases). TRBV6-7 is assigned to the ORF class and has an uncertain function. The CDR3 contains 14 residues. Trimming took 0 bases from V and 5 from J, leaving 11 bases between them.